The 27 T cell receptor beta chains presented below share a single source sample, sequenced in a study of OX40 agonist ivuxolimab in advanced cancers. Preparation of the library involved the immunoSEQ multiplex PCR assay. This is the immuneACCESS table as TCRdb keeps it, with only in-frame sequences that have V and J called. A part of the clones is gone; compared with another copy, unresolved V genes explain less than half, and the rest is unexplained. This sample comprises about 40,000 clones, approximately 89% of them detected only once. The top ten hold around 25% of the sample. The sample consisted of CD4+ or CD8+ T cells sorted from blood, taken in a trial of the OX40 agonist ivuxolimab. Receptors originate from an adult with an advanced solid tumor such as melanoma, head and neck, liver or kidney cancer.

CDR3 region: CASSQDASGSSDTQYF. DNA of the CDR3: TGCGCCAGCAGCCAAGATGCCAGCGGGAGTTCAGATACGCAGTATTTT. The chain combines TRBV4-1 with TRBJ2-3; TRBD2 agrees at 8 bases. CDR3 length equals 16 residues. The germline V gene encodes CDR1 MGHRA and CDR2 YSYEKL. V shed 0 bases and J 4 bases; nucleotides not matched to a gene: 6.

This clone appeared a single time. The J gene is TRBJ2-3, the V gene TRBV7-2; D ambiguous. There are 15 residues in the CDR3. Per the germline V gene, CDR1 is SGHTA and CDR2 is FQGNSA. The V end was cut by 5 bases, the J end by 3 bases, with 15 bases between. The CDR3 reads CASSPSWGSTDTQYF. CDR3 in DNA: TGTGCCAGCAGCCCCAGTTGGGGTTCAACAGATACGCAGTATTTT.

The CDR3 sequence is CASSLPGVEEKLFF. In DNA, the CDR3 is TGTGCCAGCAGTCTCCCAGGGGTTGAGGAAAAACTGTTTTTT. The chain joins TRBV5-6 to TRBJ1-4; the D gene is possibly TRBD1 (6 bases). Germline CDR1 reads SGHDT; CDR2 reads YYEEEE. Trimming shortened V by 5 bases and J by 8 bases, and 16 bases separated the two germline ends. This CDR3 is 14 amino acids long.

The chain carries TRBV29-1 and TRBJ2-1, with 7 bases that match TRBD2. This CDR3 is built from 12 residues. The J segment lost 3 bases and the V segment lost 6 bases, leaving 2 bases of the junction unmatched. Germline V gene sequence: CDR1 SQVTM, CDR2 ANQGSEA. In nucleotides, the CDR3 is TGCAGCGTAGGGGAGGGCTACAATGAGCAGTTCTTC. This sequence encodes CSVGEGYNEQFF.

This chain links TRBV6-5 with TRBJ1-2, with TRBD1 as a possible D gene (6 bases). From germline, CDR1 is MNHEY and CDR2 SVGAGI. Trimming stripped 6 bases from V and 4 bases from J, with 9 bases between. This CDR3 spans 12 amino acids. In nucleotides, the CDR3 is TGTGCCAGCAGGGGACAAGCCTATGGCTACACCTTC. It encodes CASRGQAYGYTF.

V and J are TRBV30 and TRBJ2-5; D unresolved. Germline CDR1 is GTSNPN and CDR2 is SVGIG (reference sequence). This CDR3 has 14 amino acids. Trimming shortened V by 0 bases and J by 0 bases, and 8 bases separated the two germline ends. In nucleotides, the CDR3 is TGTGCCTGGAGTGTACTGGGATACCAAGAGACCCAGTACTTC. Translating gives CAWSVLGYQETQYF.

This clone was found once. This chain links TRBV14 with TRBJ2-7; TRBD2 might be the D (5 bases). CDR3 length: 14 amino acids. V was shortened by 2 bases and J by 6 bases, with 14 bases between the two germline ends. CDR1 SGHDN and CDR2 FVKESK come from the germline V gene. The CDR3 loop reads CASSQIFEGSEQYF. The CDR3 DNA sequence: TGTGCCAGCAGCCAAATTTTTGAGGGAAGCGAGCAGTACTTC.

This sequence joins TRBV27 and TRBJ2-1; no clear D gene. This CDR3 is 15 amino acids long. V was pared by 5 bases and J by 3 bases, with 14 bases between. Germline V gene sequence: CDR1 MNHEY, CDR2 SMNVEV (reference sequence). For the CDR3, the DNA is TGTGCCAGCAGTCCCGGGCGGTCTAGCTACAATGAGCAGTTCTTC. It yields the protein CASSPGRSSYNEQFF.

The chain's CDR3 is CASSLGTAYEQYF. In DNA form, the CDR3 reads TGTGCCAGCAGTTTAGGGACAGCCTACGAGCAGTACTTC. The V call is TRBV27, the J call TRBJ2-7; TRBD1 matches at 7 bases. The CDR3 extends over 13 amino acids. Germline V gene sequence: CDR1 MNHEY, CDR2 SMNVEV (reference sequence). V lost 2 bases to trimming and J lost 2 bases; unmatched junction nucleotides: 0.

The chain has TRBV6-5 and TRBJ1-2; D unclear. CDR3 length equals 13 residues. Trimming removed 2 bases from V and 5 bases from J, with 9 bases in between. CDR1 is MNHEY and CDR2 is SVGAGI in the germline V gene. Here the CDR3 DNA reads TGTGCCAGCAGTTACGGCACAAATTATGGCTACACCTTC. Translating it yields CASSYGTNYGYTF.

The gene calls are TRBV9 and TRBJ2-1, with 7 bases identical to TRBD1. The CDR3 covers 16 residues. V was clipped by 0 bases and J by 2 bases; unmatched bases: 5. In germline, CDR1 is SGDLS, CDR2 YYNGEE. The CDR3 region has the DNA TGTGCCAGCAGCGTAGGTCCGGGACAGACCTACAATGAGCAGTTCTTC. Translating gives CASSVGPGQTYNEQFF.

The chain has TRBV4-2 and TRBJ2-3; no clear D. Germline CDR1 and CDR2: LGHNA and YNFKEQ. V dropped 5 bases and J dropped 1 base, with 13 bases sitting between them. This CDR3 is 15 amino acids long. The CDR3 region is CASSTRDRRTDTQYF. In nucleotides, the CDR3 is TGTGCCAGCAGCACCCGAGACCGACGCACAGATACGCAGTATTTT.

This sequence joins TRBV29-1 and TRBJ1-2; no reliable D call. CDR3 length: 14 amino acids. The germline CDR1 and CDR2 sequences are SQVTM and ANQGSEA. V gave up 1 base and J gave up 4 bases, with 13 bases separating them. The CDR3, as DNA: TGCAGCGTTGAAGGAGGATTACGTGTCTATGGCTACACCTTC. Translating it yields CSVEGGLRVYGYTF. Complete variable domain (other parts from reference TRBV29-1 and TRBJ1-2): SAVISQKPSRDICQRGTSLTIQCQVDSQVTMMFWYRQQPGQSLTLIATANQGSEATYESGFVIDKFPISRPNLTFSTLTVSNMSPEDSSIYLCSVEGGLRVYGYTFGSGTRLTVV.

This CDR3 reads CAWSDGLGFGEQYF. DNA for the CDR3: TGTGCCTGGAGTGATGGACTAGGGTTCGGCGAGCAGTACTTC. The chain joins TRBV30 to TRBJ2-7; 7 nucleotides match TRBD2. CDR1 and CDR2 (germline): GTSNPN, SVGIG (reference sequence). The CDR3 is 14 amino acids. The V and J ends lost 1 base and 6 bases, in that order; junction bases with no gene match: 9.

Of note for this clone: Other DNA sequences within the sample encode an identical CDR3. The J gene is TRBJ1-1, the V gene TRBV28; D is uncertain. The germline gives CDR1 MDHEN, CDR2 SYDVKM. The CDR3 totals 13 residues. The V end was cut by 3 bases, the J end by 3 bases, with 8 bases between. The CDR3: CASSFRRDTEAFF. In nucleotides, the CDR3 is TGTGCCAGCAGTTTTCGGAGGGACACTGAAGCTTTCTTT.

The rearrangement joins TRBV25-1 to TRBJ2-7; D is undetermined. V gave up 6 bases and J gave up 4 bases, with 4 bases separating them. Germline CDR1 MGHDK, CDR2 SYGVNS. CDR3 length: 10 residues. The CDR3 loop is CASRGYEQYF. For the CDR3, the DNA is TGTGCCAGCAGGGGGTACGAGCAGTACTTC.

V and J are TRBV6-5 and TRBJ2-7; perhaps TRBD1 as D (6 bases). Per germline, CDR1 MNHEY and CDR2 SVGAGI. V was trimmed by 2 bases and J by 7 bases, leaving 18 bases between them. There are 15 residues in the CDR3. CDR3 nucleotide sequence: TGTGCCAGCAGTTACGAGGGGGACATGCGTTGGGAGCAGTACTTC. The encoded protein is CASSYEGDMRWEQYF.

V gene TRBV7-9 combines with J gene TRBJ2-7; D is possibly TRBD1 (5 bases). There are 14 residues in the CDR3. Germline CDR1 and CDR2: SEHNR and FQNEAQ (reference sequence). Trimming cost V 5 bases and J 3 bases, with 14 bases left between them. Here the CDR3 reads CASSAEGVNYEQYF. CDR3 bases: TGTGCCAGCAGCGCAGAAGGGGTGAACTACGAGCAGTACTTC.

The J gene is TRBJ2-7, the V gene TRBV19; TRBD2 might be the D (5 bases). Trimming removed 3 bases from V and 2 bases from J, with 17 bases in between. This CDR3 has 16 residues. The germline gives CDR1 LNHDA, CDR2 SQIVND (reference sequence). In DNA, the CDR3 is TGTGCCAGTAGTATTGTGGTAGCGTTAGAAGCCTACGAGCAGTACTTC. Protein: CASSIVVALEAYEQYF.

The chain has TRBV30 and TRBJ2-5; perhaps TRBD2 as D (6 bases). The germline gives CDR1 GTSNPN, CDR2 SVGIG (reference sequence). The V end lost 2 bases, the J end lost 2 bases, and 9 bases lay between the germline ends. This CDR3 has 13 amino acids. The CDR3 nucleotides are TGTGCCTGGAGTAGGGACTGGCAAGAGACCCAGTACTTC. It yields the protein CAWSRDWQETQYF.

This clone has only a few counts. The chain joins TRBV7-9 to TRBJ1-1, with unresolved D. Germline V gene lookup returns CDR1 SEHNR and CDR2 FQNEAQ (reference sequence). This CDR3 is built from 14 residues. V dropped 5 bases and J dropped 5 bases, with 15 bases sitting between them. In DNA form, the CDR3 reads TGTGCCAGCAGCCGGAGCTTGAGGGAAACTGAAGCTTTCTTT. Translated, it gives CASSRSLRETEAFF.

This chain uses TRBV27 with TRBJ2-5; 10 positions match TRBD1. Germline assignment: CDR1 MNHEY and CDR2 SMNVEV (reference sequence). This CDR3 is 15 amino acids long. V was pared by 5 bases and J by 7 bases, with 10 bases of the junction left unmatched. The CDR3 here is CASSVSTGGFGTQYF. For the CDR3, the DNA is TGTGCCAGCAGTGTTTCGACAGGGGGCTTTGGGACCCAGTACTTC.

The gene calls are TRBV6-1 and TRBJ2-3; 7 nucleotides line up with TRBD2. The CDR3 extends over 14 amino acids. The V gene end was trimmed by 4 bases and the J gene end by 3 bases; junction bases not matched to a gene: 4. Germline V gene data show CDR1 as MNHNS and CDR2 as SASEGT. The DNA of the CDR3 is TGTGCCAGCAGTGTCGGTAGCGGGACAGATACGCAGTATTTT. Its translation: CASSVGSGTDTQYF.

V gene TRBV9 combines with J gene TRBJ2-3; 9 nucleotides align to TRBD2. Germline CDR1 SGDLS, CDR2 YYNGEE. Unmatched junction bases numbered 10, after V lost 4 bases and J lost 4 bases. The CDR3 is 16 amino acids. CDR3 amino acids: CASSHFSGSGADTQYF. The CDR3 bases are TGTGCCAGCAGCCATTTTAGCGGGAGTGGAGCAGATACGCAGTATTTT.

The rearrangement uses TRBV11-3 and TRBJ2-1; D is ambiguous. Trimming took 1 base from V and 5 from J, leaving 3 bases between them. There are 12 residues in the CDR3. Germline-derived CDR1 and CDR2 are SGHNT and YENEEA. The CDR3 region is CASSLADNEQFF. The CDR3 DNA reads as TGTGCCAGCAGCTTAGCCGACAATGAGCAGTTCTTC.

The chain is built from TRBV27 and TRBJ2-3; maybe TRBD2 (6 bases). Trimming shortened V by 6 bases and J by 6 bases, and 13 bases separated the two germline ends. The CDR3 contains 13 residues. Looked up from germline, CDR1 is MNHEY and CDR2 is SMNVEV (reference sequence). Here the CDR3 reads CASSPRGTDTQYF. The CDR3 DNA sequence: TGTGCCAGCAGCCCTCGGGGGACGGATACGCAGTATTTT.

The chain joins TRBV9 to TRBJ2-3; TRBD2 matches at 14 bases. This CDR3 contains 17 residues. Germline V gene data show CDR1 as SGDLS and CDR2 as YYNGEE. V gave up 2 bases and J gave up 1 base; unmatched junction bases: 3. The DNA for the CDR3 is TGTGCCAGCAGCGTTGGGACTAGCGGGAGAGGCACAGATACGCAGTATTTT. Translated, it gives CASSVGTSGRGTDTQYF.